This T cell receptor (beta chain) was identified during a study of OX40 agonist ivuxolimab in advanced cancers. General study results and limits: Specificity for antigen went undetermined in the expanded peripheral T cells. Partial responders at 0.1-3.0 mg/kg had among the lowest clonal expansion. Normalized T-cell clonal expansion was also low in a subset of nonresponders.

Note on this clone: No antigen is known for it.

Baseline was the first blood sampling point, followed by cycle 4 day 1 and cycle 7 day 1. Some clones are missing from TCRdb's copy, which holds only in-frame ones; the method was immunoSEQ multiplex PCR. Of around 60,000 clones listed, about 90% are singletons. The length of the CDR3 is 14 residues. V gave up 0 bases and J gave up 7 bases, with 15 bases separating them. Germline CDR1 and CDR2: GTSNPN and SVGIG (reference sequence). The sample here was CD4+ or CD8+ T cells sorted from blood, taken in a trial of the OX40 agonist ivuxolimab. This receptor was identified in an adult with an advanced solid tumor such as melanoma, head and neck, liver or kidney cancer. The V call is TRBV30, the J call TRBJ1-2; D is undetermined. CDR3 coding DNA: TGTGCCTGGAGTGTATTAGTAGGGATGGGTGGCTACACCTTC. Encoded protein: CAWSVLVGMGGYTF.